This TCR beta chain was documented in a study of CD8 T cells in ankylosing spondylitis (dated by TCRdb to 2016 to 2017). Background on the whole study: T cell receptor beta repertoires were profiled in healthy donors and ankylosing spondylitis patients so that disease-linked TCR variants could be found. The full study cohort was made up of over 20 ankylosing spondylitis patients and about a hundred healthy donors. Samples of peripheral blood were taken, and for ankylosing spondylitis patients, synovial fluid was collected as well. The paper's findings and limits, for the study overall: A TCR beta motif made up of fewer than 10 highly homologous amino acid variants appeared to be characteristic of blood from ankylosing spondylitis patients. Some motif variants had previously been reported in the synovial fluid and blood of reactive arthritis patients, which suggests shared mechanisms of disease initiation. Significant enrichment of the disease-linked clones was reported in matched synovial fluid samples from ankylosing spondylitis patients. In peripheral blood, the disease-linked clones were found at relatively low frequencies and had a CD8+ phenotype.

Counted from cysteine to phenylalanine, this CDR3 has 14 amino acids. CDR3 DNA is the only sequence kept; it has 42 bases, read in frame from the first base. V was cut back by 5 bases and J by 5 bases, leaving a gap of 16 bases between them. In the germline V gene (reference sequence), CDR1 corresponds to DFQATT and CDR2 to SNEGSKA. Sequencing took place on an Illumina HiSeq 2500. Quantitative 5'-RACE with molecular barcodes was the method used to prepare the TCR beta libraries. Under the source paper's analysis protocol: A new computational method based on a probabilistic model of VDJ rearrangement was used to identify disease-linked TCR variants. TCRdb applied fastp at Q25 and MiXCR to the public reads, then kept only in-frame beta chains. Records with the same CDR3 protein are collapsed into one entry carrying the most frequent genes and DNA. TCRdb, not the original authors, processed these V and J calls. Within this sample are under 450,000 distinct CDR3 sequences, with 17% of them counted one time only. The ten largest clones capture around 0.92% of the sample.

A note on this clonotype: It lacks a known antigen. Per-base qualities were not stored, and no clone one base away is much larger.

The sequence was collected from a male donor with ankylosing spondylitis. Specimen: blood, either unsorted or a sorted T cell fraction (not recorded which). This chain joins TRBV20-1 to TRBJ2-1, with TRBD2 tentatively as D gene (6 bases match). The DNA reads as follows: TGCAGTGCTCCGGGGGTATCTGACCACAATGAGCAGTTCTTC. This encodes CSAPGVSDHNEQFF.